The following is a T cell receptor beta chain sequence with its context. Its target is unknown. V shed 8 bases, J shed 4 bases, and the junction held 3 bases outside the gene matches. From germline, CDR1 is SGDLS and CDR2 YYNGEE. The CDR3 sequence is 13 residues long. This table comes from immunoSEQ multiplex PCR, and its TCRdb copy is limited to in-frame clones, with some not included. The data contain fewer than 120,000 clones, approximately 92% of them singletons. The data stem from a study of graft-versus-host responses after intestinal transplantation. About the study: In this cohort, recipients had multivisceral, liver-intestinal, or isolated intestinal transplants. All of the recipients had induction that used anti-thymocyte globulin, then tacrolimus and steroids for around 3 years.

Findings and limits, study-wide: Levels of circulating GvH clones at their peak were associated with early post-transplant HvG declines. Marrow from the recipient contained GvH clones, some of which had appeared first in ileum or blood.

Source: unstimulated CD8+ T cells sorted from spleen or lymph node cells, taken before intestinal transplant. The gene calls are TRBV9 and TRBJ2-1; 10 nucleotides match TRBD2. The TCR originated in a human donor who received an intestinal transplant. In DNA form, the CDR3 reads TGTGCCAGTAAGCGGGAGGGTTACAATGAGCAGTTCTTC. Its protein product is CASKREGYNEQFF.